A single sample gave rise to the 21 T cell receptor beta chains below, sequenced in a study of breast tumors, draining lymph nodes, adjacent tissues. The lymph nodes were axillary draining lymph nodes from breast cancer patients. In TCRdb, the multiplex PCR reads were re-called with MiXCR into one record per CDR3 protein. The top ten clones hold around 1% of a sample with around 290,000 distinct CDR3 sequences, 30% to 35% of them seen once. Sequenced input: axillary lymph node tissue. All receptors derive from a female donor with breast cancer. Some clones in this sample may be carry-over from other donors' samples.

This clonotype was observed once. CDR3 region: CARGGVTSGRADTQYF. CDR3 in DNA: TGCGCCAGAGGGGGGGTGACTAGCGGGAGGGCAGATACGCAGTATTTT. The chain links TRBV10-1 to TRBJ2-3, with 14 bases identical to TRBD2. Germline V gene data show CDR1 as WNHNN and CDR2 as SYGVQD (reference sequence). The ends lost 9 bases at V and 4 bases at J; junction bases unmatched: 9. There are 16 residues in the CDR3.

V usage is TRBV2 and J usage is TRBJ2-5; D remains ambiguous. Trimming took off 1 base at V and 4 bases at J, with 10 bases between the two ends. CDR1 is SNHLY, CDR2 FYNNEI, per germline. The length of the CDR3 is 14 residues. DNA of the CDR3: TGTGCCAGCAGTGAAGGGAGCAATCCAGAGACCCAGTACTTC. This gives the protein CASSEGSNPETQYF.

This clonotype was counted ten times or more. This sequence joins TRBV20-1 and TRBJ2-7, with 7 positions matching TRBD2. Germline lookup yields CDR1 DFQATT and CDR2 SNEGSKA (reference sequence). CDR3 length: 14 residues. The J segment lost 2 bases and the V segment lost 0 bases, leaving 4 bases of the junction unmatched. CDR3 loop: CSARDLAETYEQYF. Written as DNA, the CDR3 is TGCAGTGCTAGAGATCTAGCGGAAACCTACGAGCAGTACTTC.

With respect to this clonotype: A much larger clone lies a single base off, so this may be a read error. The genes are TRBV9 and TRBJ2-2; 10 bases align to TRBD2. CDR3 size: 16 residues. Germline loops: CDR1 SGDLS, CDR2 YYNGEE. CDR3 sequence: CASSPGAGGPTGALFF. CDR3 nucleotides: TGTGCCAGCAGCCCGGGAGCGGGAGGGCCTACCGGGGCGCTGTTTTTT. Full variable domain (remainder filled in from reference TRBV9 and TRBJ2-2): DSGVTQTPKHLITATGQRVTLRCSPRSGDLSVYWYQQSLDQGLQFLIQYYNGEERAKGNILERFSAQQFPDLHSELNLSSLELGDSALYFCASSPGAGGPTGALFFGEGSRLTVL.

This clonotype has at least ten counts. The chain joins TRBV3-1 to TRBJ1-5, with unresolved D. The germline V and J ends were trimmed by 0 bases and 6 bases, with 9 bases remaining between them. Germline V gene sequence: CDR1 LGHDT, CDR2 YNNKEL (reference sequence). CDR3 length: 14 residues. The CDR3 DNA sequence: TGTGCCAGCAGCCAAGAGGGTCTGGGTCAGCCCCAGCATTTT. Its protein is CASSQEGLGQPQHF. The entire variable domain, with the rest obtained from reference TRBV3-1 and TRBJ1-5, is as follows: DTAVSQTPKYLVTQMGNDKSIKCEQNLGHDTMYWYKQDSKKFLKIMFSYNNKELIINETVPNRFSPKSPDKAHLNLHINSLELGDSAVYFCASSQEGLGQPQHFGDGTRLSIL.

The chain couples TRBV10-3 to TRBJ2-7; TRBD2 matches at 11 bases. Germline V gene sequence: CDR1 ENHRY, CDR2 SYGVKD. V lost 3 bases, J lost 5 bases, and 6 bases stayed unmatched. The CDR3 length is 15 residues. CDR3 in DNA: TGTGCCATCAGTGAAAGACTAGCGGGATCCCACGAGCAGTACTTC. Translation gives CAISERLAGSHEQYF.

Turning to this clonotype: It may be a read error: a sequence one base away is much more abundant. Since the CDR3 does not end with the conserved phenylalanine or tryptophan, this likely comes from a read error. The chain is built from TRBV14 and TRBJ1-2; no definite D call. The V gene's germline CDR1 is SGHDN and CDR2 FVKESK. The CDR3 spans 13 residues. Trimming pared 2 bases from V and 4 bases from J, leaving 8 bases between. CDR3 in amino acids: CASSQLVGYGYTS. CDR3 bases: TGTGCCAGCAGCCAACTGGTCGGCTATGGCTACACCTCC.

The chain combines TRBV12-3 or TRBV12-4 with TRBJ1-6, with TRBD1 matching 9 bases. The V and J ends lost 6 bases and 9 bases, in that order; junction bases with no gene match: 6. The CDR3 runs to 14 residues. The DNA of the CDR3 is TGTGCCAGCAGGGGACAGGGACAGCCTTCACCCCTCCACTTT. This sequence encodes CASRGQGQPSPLHF.

This clonotype occurred many times. J is TRBJ2-6 and V is TRBV19; 10 bases map to TRBD1. The germline CDR1 and CDR2 sequences are LNHDA and SQIVND (reference sequence). This CDR3 is 17 amino acids long. V was pared by 6 bases and J by 2 bases, with 7 bases of the junction left unmatched. CDR3 region: CASRPDRGAPGANVLTF. CDR3 coding DNA: TGTGCCAGTAGACCGGACAGGGGGGCCCCTGGGGCCAACGTCCTGACTTTC.

Concerning this clonotype: A read error may explain this, as a much larger clone is one base away. The chain couples TRBV20-1 to TRBJ1-2; a weak D match, TRBD1 (5 bases). Per germline, CDR1 DFQATT and CDR2 SNEGSKA (reference sequence). V was clipped by 0 bases and J by 10 bases, with 15 bases between them. The CDR3 totals 13 residues. The CDR3 sequence: CSARDRPGNAYTF. DNA of the CDR3: TGCAGTGCTAGAGATCGACCAGGGAATGCCTACACCTTC.

Comments on this clonotype: No conserved phenylalanine or tryptophan is present at the end of the CDR3, so a read error is the likely explanation. The CDR3 sequence: CATSFTSGSTDTQYP. For the CDR3, the DNA is TGTGCCACCAGTTTTACGAGCGGGAGCACAGATACGCAGTATCCT. The genes are TRBV24-1 and TRBJ2-3, with D tentatively TRBD2 (6 bases). The CDR3 has 15 residues. V was cut by 6 bases and J by 0 bases, with 12 bases left in between. Germline V gives CDR1 KGHDR, CDR2 SFDVKD.

This clonotype was observed many times. J is TRBJ2-5 and V is TRBV12-5, with 7 bases fitting TRBD1. Trimming took 6 bases from V and 2 from J; bases not matched to a gene: 9. Germline-derived CDR1 and CDR2 are LGHNT and FRNRAP. The CDR3 contains 15 residues. DNA of the CDR3: TGTGCTAGTGGCCCCTACTGGACAGGTCAAGAGACCCAGTACTTC. Amino acids: CASGPYWTGQETQYF. Full variable domain (outside the CDR3, taken from reference TRBV12-5 and TRBJ2-5): DARVTQTPRHKVTEMGQEVTMRCQPILGHNTVFWYRQTMMQGLELLAYFRNRAPLDDSGMPKDRFSAEMPDATLATLKIQPSEPRDSAVYFCASGPYWTGQETQYFGPGTRLLVL.

This clonotype was observed many times. This rearrangement joins TRBV10-3 to TRBJ2-7; perhaps TRBD2 as D (6 bases). CDR1 and CDR2 (germline): ENHRY, SYGVKD. The CDR3 totals 14 residues. The V end lost 4 bases, the J end lost 2 bases, and 12 bases lay between the germline ends. The CDR3 loop is CAISVGGSTYEQYF. CDR3 in DNA: TGTGCCATCAGTGTAGGAGGGAGCACCTACGAGCAGTACTTC.

This clonotype was seen a handful of times. The V gene is TRBV15, the J gene TRBJ2-5; unclear D gene. This CDR3 has 10 amino acids. The germline V and J ends were trimmed by 1 base and 7 bases, with 1 base remaining between them. Germline CDR1 LNHNV, CDR2 YYDKDF (reference sequence). The CDR3 nucleotides are TGTGCCACCAGCAGAGGGACCCAGTACTTC. Protein: CATSRGTQYF.

This clonotype was detected only a few times. The junction departs from germline at one end; a sequencing error may be responsible. The chain combines TRBV28 with TRBJ2-5; D is possibly TRBD1 (5 bases). Germline V gene sequence: CDR1 MDHEN, CDR2 SYDVKM. This CDR3 has 14 residues. In DNA, the CDR3 is TGTGCCAGCAGTTTTTCATCGTTGGGGCTAGTTCAGCACTTC. Amino acid sequence: CASSFSSLGLVQHF.

A few counts support this clonotype. The chain carries TRBV6-6 and TRBJ2-7, with 9 bases fitting TRBD1. The germline gives CDR1 MNHNY, CDR2 SVGAGI (reference sequence). V gave up 0 bases and J gave up 3 bases; unmatched junction bases: 3. The CDR3 length is 15 residues. CDR3 sequence (DNA): TGTGCCAGCAGTTACTCTGGGACAGGGTTCTACGAGCAGTACTTC. Translation gives CASSYSGTGFYEQYF.

This clonotype showed up many times. The V gene is TRBV10-2, the J gene TRBJ2-5; 8 bases are a match to TRBD1. There are 12 residues in the CDR3. The ends lost 5 bases at V and 5 bases at J; junction bases unmatched: 1. Germline V gene data show CDR1 as WSHSY and CDR2 as SAAADI. This chain's CDR3 is CASSRTGETQYF. The CDR3 DNA reads TGCGCCAGCAGTCGGACAGGGGAGACCCAGTACTTC.

This clonotype has at least ten counts. The chain carries TRBV20-1 and TRBJ1-3, with no clear D. Germline lookup yields CDR1 DFQATT and CDR2 SNEGSKA (reference sequence). V was clipped by 6 bases and J by 0 bases, with 9 bases between them. CDR3 size: 13 residues. CDR3 bases: TGCAGTGCATCGGATGCCTCTGGAAACACCATATATTTT. Translating gives CSASDASGNTIYF.

The CDR3 DNA reads TGCAGTGCTAGAGACGGGGACAGGGGAGAGGATGGCTACACCTTC. Its translation: CSARDGDRGEDGYTF. V usage is TRBV20-1 and J usage is TRBJ1-2; 10 bases match TRBD1. The CDR3 contains 15 residues. The V gene's germline CDR1 is DFQATT and CDR2 SNEGSKA (reference sequence). J gave up 6 bases and V 0 bases, and 7 bases lay outside the gene matches.

The chain is built from TRBV6-2 or TRBV6-3 and TRBJ1-1; 8 bases line up with TRBD1. From germline, CDR1 is MNHEY and CDR2 SVGEGT. V shed 2 bases, J shed 12 bases, and the junction held 5 bases outside the gene matches. There are 12 residues in the CDR3. In nucleotides, the CDR3 is TGTGCCAGCAGTTACCGCGGACAGGGAACTTTCTTT. Translated: CASSYRGQGTFF.

This clonotype was seen ten or more times. V is TRBV12-3 or TRBV12-4 and J is TRBJ2-2, with 10 bases matching TRBD2. The V and J ends lost 7 bases and 1 base, in that order; junction bases with no gene match: 3. This CDR3 comprises 15 residues. In DNA form, the CDR3 reads TGTGCCAGCAAGGGACTAGCGCAGAACACCGGGGAGCTGTTTTTT. Encoded protein: CASKGLAQNTGELFF.